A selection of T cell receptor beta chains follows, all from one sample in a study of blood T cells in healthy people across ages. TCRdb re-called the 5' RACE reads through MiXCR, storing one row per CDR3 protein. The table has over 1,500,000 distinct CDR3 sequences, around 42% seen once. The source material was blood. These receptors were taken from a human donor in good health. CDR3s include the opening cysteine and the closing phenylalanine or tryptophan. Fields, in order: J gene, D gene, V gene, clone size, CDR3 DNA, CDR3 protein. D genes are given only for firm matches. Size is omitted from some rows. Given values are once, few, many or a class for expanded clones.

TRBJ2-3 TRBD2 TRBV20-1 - TGCAGTGCTAGAGATCATCTAGCGGGGGACACAGGTACGCAGTATTTT CSARDHLAGDTGTQYF
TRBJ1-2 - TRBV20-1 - TGCAGTGCTAGAGAACACCTGGGAAACTATGGCTACACCTTC CSAREHLGNYGYTF
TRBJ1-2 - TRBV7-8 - TGTGCCAGCAGCCCCAACAGGCTTAGGAACTATGGCTACACCTTC CASSPNRLRNYGYTF
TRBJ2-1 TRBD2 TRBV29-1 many TGCAGCGCCCAGCGGGGCTCCTACAATGAGCAGTTCTTC CSAQRGSYNEQFF
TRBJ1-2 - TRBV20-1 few TGCAGTGCCCTAAAGGGGAACTATGGCTACACCTTC CSALKGNYGYTF
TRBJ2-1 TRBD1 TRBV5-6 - TGTGCCAGCAGCTCCGGACAGGGGGAGAGTTTATCCCCCTACAATGAGCAGTTCTTC CASSSGQGESLSPYNEQFF
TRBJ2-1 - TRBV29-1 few TGCAGCGTTGTTCAGGGTCGAGAATTAAGCTCCTACAATGAGCAGTTCTTC CSVVQGRELSSYNEQFF
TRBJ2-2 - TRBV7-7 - TGTGCCAGCAGCTCGAAGGGGGGGGTGAACACCGGGGAGATGTTTTTT CASSSKGGVNTGEMFF
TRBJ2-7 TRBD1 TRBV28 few TGTGCCAGCTTCAGGGGGACCTACGAGCAGTACTTC CASFRGTYEQYF
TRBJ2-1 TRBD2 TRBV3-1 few TGTGCCAGCAGCCAAGATGTACTAGCGGGGGCCCTGAGCTCCTACAATGAGCAGTTCTTC CASSQDVLAGALSSYNEQFF
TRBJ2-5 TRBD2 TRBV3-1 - TGTGCCAGCAGCCAACAAGCGGGGACGTACCAAGAGACCCAGTACTTC CASSQQAGTYQETQYF
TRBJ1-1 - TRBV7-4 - TGTGCCAGCAGCCCCTCGACAAACTACACTGAAGCTTTCTTT CASSPSTNYTEAFF
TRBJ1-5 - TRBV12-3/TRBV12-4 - TGTGCCAGCAGCCTCAATGACAATCAGCCCCAGCATTTT CASSLNDNQPQHF
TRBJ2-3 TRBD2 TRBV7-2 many TGTGCCAGCAGCGGAAGGACTAGCGGGGGATTGGGGACGCAGTATTTT CASSGRTSGGLGTQYF
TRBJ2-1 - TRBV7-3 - TGTGCCAGCAGCTTAGAGGCTAGCCGCGCTCCGTTCTTC CASSLEASRAPFF
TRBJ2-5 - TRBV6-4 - TGTGCCAGCAGCGTAGTCTATGGACCGCAAGAGACCCAGTACTTC CASSVVYGPQETQYF
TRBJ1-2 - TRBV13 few TGTGCCAGCAGCTCGGCCGGAAGAAGGGGAGCGAGTGGCTACACCTTC CASSSAGRRGASGYTF
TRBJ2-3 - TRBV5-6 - TGTGCCAGCAGCTTGTCTTTAGGGGGGAGCACAGATACGCAGTATTTT CASSLSLGGSTDTQYF
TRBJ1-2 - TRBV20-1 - TGCAGTGCTGACATAAGGGCTTACTATGGCTACACCTTC CSADIRAYYGYTF
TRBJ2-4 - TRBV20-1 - TGCAGTGCTTGGAGAAAGTACTTC CSAWRKYF
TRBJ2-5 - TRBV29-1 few TGCAGCGTTGCACGGGGAGTTGTTGAGACCCAGTACTTC CSVARGVVETQYF
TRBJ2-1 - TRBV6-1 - TGTGCCAGCAGTGAATTTCTAGGGACGGGCAATGAGCAGTTCTTC CASSEFLGTGNEQFF
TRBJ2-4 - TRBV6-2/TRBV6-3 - TGTGCCAGCAGCCGACAGGTCCGAAACATTCAGTACTTC CASSRQVRNIQYF
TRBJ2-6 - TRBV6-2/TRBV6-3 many TGTGCCAGCAGTTACGGGGGCCCTGGGGCCAACGTCCTGACTTTC CASSYGGPGANVLTF
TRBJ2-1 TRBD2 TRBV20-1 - TGCAGTGCTAGAGACCGGACTAGCGGGGGCCCTGAGCAGTTCTTC CSARDRTSGGPEQFF
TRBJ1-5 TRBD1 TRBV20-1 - TGCAGTGCTAGAGAAAGAGGGACAGGGCTGAATCAGCCCCAGCATTTT CSARERGTGLNQPQHF
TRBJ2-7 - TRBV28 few TGTGCCAGCAGTTTAAGGCATATACAGGGATACGAGCAGTACTTC CASSLRHIQGYEQYF
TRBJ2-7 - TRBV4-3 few TGCGCCAGCAGCCAAGAGGTTATAAACAGGCTATCCGAGCAGTACTTC CASSQEVINRLSEQYF
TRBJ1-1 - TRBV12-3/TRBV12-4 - TGTGCCAGCAGTTTCGGTAAGACTGAAGCTTTCTTT CASSFGKTEAFF
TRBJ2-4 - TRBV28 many TGTGCCAGCAGCACCCAGGCGGCCAAAAACATTCAGTACTTC CASSTQAAKNIQYF
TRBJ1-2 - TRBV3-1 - TGTGCCAGCAGCCAAGATACGGGAGTCCTCGCCAACTATGGCTACACCTTC CASSQDTGVLANYGYTF